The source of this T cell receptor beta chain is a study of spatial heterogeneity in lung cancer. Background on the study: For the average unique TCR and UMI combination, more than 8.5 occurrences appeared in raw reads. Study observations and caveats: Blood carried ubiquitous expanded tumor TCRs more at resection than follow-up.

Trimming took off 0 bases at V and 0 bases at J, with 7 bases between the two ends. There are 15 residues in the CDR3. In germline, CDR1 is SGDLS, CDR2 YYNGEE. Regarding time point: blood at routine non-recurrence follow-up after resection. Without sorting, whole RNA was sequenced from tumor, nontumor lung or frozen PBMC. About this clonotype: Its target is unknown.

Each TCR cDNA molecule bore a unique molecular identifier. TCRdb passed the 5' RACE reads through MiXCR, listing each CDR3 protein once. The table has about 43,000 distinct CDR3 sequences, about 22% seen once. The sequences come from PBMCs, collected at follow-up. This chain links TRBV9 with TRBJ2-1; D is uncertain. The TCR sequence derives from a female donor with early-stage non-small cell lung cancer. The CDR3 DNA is TGTGCCAGCAGCGTAGCCAGGAGCTCCTACAATGAGCAGTTCTTC. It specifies CASSVARSSYNEQFF.